One T cell receptor beta chain is described in this entry. The clone's antigen remains unknown. Per-base qualities were not stored, and no clone one base away is much larger. This sample stems from a study of blood T cell repertoires in COVID-19 (TCRdb year 2020). Turning to the overall study: The collaborator samples originated in the United States, Italy and Spain and spanned the acute and convalescent phases of COVID-19. Nearly every sample came with metadata listing a de-identified subject ID, COVID-19 status, age in years and sex. The samples were drawn from two sources: the first 160 participants of the ongoing ImmuneRACE study, and 1,254 subjects contributed by 6 global collaborators. A freely available public database, intended as a resource for researchers studying the immune response to SARS-CoV-2, is where the repertoires were released. The prospective study material was composed of cDNA or gDNA derived from T cells, B-cell-depleted T cells, or PBMCs. Where available, HLA class I and class II types were taken from metadata supplied by the sample provider and were not determined by assay-based typing. The dataset comprised deeply sampled blood TCRbeta repertoires from subjects exposed to, actively infected with, or recovered from COVID-19. Points the paper makes about the study in general: How much clinical and demographic metadata was included differed by source and by participant, and the metadata was provided uncurated.

One collaborating source in Seattle enrolled patients while the patients were actively infected and followed the patients over time throughout the course of disease. Collaborating institutions collected whole blood in K2EDTA tubes following their own protocols. Collaborator samples were shipped for TCRbeta analysis as frozen whole blood, isolated PBMCs, or DNA extracted from either sample type. TCRbeta CDR3 regions were amplified from genomic DNA by means of the immunoSEQ Assay, a bias-controlled multiplex PCR. Per the original workflow: The number of nucleated cells in each sample was estimated from the amplification of reference gene primers within the assay. To quantify the absolute abundance of each unique TCRbeta CDR3 rearrangement, sequence reads were collapsed and filtered. For each sample, productive Simpson clonality was calculated as the square root of Simpson's diversity index over productive rearrangements. In its TCRdb copy, this immuneACCESS table keeps in-frame sequences only and misses some clones. Where compared with another copy, unresolved V genes explain less than half of these, and the others have no known cause. Clone size and V and J calls were adopted from that table, with D and trimming inferred from the DNA. For this sample there are about 50,000 clones; 87% appear just once. About 2% of the sample lies in the top ten.

Ends trimmed: V by 1 base, J by 9 bases; bases unmatched to a gene: 8. The CDR3 measures 15 amino acids from cysteine to phenylalanine. The CDR3 DNA has 45 bases and is translated from base 1. The germline V gene yields SGHTA for CDR1 and FQGTGA for CDR2. Specimen: peripheral blood. This clonotype originated in a woman of 80 years or more with COVID-19, enrolled during active disease. The V gene is TRBV7-3 and the J gene is TRBJ2-1; 8 bases in between match TRBD2. At the DNA level, the sequence is TGTGCCAGCAGCTTAAGGGAGCGGGGGCTCCCTGAGCAGTTCTTC. This translates into CASSLRERGLPEQFF.